This T cell receptor (beta chain) was identified in a study of T cell responses to AZD1222 COVID-19 vaccine. TCRdb keeps only in-frame clones here, not all; method: immunoSEQ multiplex PCR. This sample has approximately 100,000 clones, with more than 85% found just once. CDR3 length: 13 amino acids. Trimming left V 4 bases short and J 4 bases short, with 13 bases between. Germline V gene data show CDR1 as GTSNPN and CDR2 as SVGIG (reference sequence). A single count supports this clone. This receptor was obtained from an adult in good health. The starting material was peripheral blood, obtained on day 0 of AZD1222 vaccination. V usage is TRBV30 and J usage is TRBJ2-5; the D call may be TRBD1 or TRBD2 (5 bases each). The CDR3 reads CAWKMGVGETQYF. CDR3 nucleotide sequence: TGTGCCTGGAAGATGGGGGTAGGAGAGACCCAGTACTTC.